This TCR beta chain was sequenced in a study of shared clonotypes between healthy human individuals. In germline, CDR1 is MGHRA, CDR2 YSYEKL. V lost 0 bases, J lost 5 bases, and 16 bases lay in between. The CDR3 loop spans 16 amino acids. This table comes from immunoSEQ multiplex PCR, and its TCRdb copy is limited to in-frame clones, with some not included. Altogether roughly 1,600,000 clones are present, about 98.5% being singletons, with the ten largest covering approximately 0.38%. The chain carries TRBV4-1 and TRBJ1-1; tentative D call: TRBD1 (5 bases). Sequencing input: naive CD4+ T cells sorted from blood. Subset denoted: CD45RA+ positively selected. This clonotype was obtained from a man aged 25 to 40 in good health. The CDR3 here is CASSQDDGTGGTEAFF. In nucleotides, the CDR3 is TGCGCCAGCAGCCAAGATGACGGTACAGGTGGGACTGAAGCTTTCTTT.